The rows below give T cell receptor beta chains drawn from one sample of a study of T cell repertoires in cytomegalovirus infection. Which antigens these TCRs recognize remains unknown. One entry per CDR3 protein, called by TCRdb with MiXCR from the reads. The sample contains 450,000 to 550,000 distinct CDR3 sequences, approximately 42% of which appear only once. Sequenced here: cultured PBMCs, sampled from culture after CMV antigen stimulation. The receptors were gathered from a human donor in good health (CMV status not recorded). Some clones in this sample may be carry-over from other donors' samples. The CDR3 runs from the conserved cysteine through the conserved F or W. A D gene is named only where the DNA matches it firmly. The size entry is marked missing in some rows and otherwise reads once, few, many or a size class.

>TRBV12-3/TRBV12-4|-|-|TRBJ2-2
TGTGCCAGCAGTTTAGTGGGAAGACCGAACACCGGGGAGCTGTTTTTT
CASSLVGRPNTGELFF
>TRBV7-6|-|-|TRBJ1-2
TGTGCCAGCAGCCAAGGGGAAGATGTCCCCTATGGCTACACCTTC
CASSQGEDVPYGYTF
>TRBV2|-|-|TRBJ2-1
TGTGCCAGCAGTGAAGATCGGGCAGGGAGAAATGAGCAGTTCTTC
CASSEDRAGRNEQFF
>TRBV7-9|-|few|TRBJ2-3
TGTGCCAGCAGCTCCGAGGGGGGGGGGCCAGATACGCAGTATTTT
CASSSEGGGPDTQYF
>TRBV2|-|-|TRBJ1-4
TGTGCCAGCAGTGAAGGGACAGCCCAGATACCACCAACTAATGAAAAACTGTTTTTT
CASSEGTAQIPPTNEKLFF
>TRBV7-2|TRBD2|-|TRBJ2-5
TGTGCCAGCAGCTTATTGAGGGGACTAGCGGGAGGCCTAGAGACCCAGTACTTC
CASSLLRGLAGGLETQYF
>TRBV20-1|-|-|TRBJ1-2
TGCAGTGCTAGAGATCGTCGGGGATCCAACTATGGCTACACCTTC
CSARDRRGSNYGYTF
>TRBV5-5|TRBD2|-|TRBJ2-7
TGTGCCAGCAGCTTTCAGCCTAGGACTAGCAGAGCCTACGAGCAGTACTTC
CASSFQPRTSRAYEQYF
>TRBV10-3|TRBD2|few|TRBJ2-5
TGTGCCATCAGTGAGTCAACGGGGGGGGCCCAGTACTTC
CAISESTGGAQYF
>TRBV7-9|TRBD2|many|TRBJ2-1
TGTGCCAGCAGCTTAAGTTTAGCGGGGGCCCACAATGAGCAGTTCTTC
CASSLSLAGAHNEQFF
>TRBV2|-|-|TRBJ2-3
TGTGCCAGCAGTGAGATAAGCGGCACAGATACGCAGTATTTT
CASSEISGTDTQYF
>TRBV4-3|TRBD1|few|TRBJ2-3
TGCGCCAGCAGCCAAGAATGGACAGGGGCAGATACGCAGTATTTT
CASSQEWTGADTQYF
>TRBV7-6|-|-|TRBJ2-5
TGTGCCAGCAGCTTAGGGGGGTTCGGAACCAGCCAAGAGACCCAGTACTTC
CASSLGGFGTSQETQYF
>TRBV4-2|-|-|TRBJ1-6
TGTGCCAGCAGCCAACTAACAGGAGGACCTCCACCCCTCCACTTT
CASSQLTGGPPPLHF
>TRBV6-5|-|-|TRBJ1-5
TGTGCCAGCAGTGGGACCGAGAATCAGCCCCAGCATTTT
CASSGTENQPQHF
>TRBV10-2|-|few|TRBJ2-3
TGCGCCAGCAGTATCATGGGGGTGGGTGTTGATACGCAGTATTTT
CASSIMGVGVDTQYF
>TRBV12-3/TRBV12-4|-|few|TRBJ1-4
TGTGCCAGCAGTTTGGGAGTAGAACTGTTTTTT
CASSLGVELFF
>TRBV7-6|TRBD1|-|TRBJ2-7
TGTGCCAGCAGCTTAGCCTTGTGGGACAGGGGCTCTGGCGAGCAGTACTTC
CASSLALWDRGSGEQYF
>TRBV6-2/TRBV6-3|TRBD2|-|TRBJ2-1
TGTGCCAGCAGTTACCCCGGGACTAGCGGGAGGTGGAGCTCCTACAATGAGCAGTTCTTC
CASSYPGTSGRWSSYNEQFF
>TRBV20-1|-|-|TRBJ1-1
TGCAGTGCTAGGCAAGGGATGAACACTGAAGCTTTCTTT
CSARQGMNTEAFF
>TRBV7-9|TRBD1|-|TRBJ1-1
TGTGCCAGCAGCTCGAACCGGGACAGAGAGAACACTGAAGCTTTCTTT
CASSSNRDRENTEAFF
>TRBV27|-|-|TRBJ1-3
TGTGCCAGCGGCAAAGACTCTGGAAACACCATATATTTT
CASGKDSGNTIYF
>TRBV20-1|-|-|TRBJ2-1
TGCAGTGCTAGAGATCAGAGTCGCAATTTCGAGCAGTTCTTC
CSARDQSRNFEQFF
>TRBV7-6|TRBD2|-|TRBJ2-5
TGTGCCAGCAGCCTCCACCCCCTGCTTACTAATCCTAGCGGGGATGCGGAGACCCAGTACTTC
CASSLHPLLTNPSGDAETQYF
>TRBV5-1|TRBD1|few|TRBJ2-7
TGCGCCAGCAGCATGATACCGGGACAGGGCTACGAGCAGTACTTC
CASSMIPGQGYEQYF
>TRBV7-8|-|-|TRBJ2-2
TGTGCCAGCAGCTCAGGGACTAGGGGGCTTGACGGGGAGCTGTTTTTT
CASSSGTRGLDGELFF
>TRBV7-2|-|many|TRBJ2-1
TGTGCCAGCAGCTTAACAGGTAGCTCCTACAATGAGCAGTTCTTC
CASSLTGSSYNEQFF
>TRBV19|-|few|TRBJ2-1
TGTGCCAGTAGTGCCTTCCGGGTGATAGATGAGCAGTTCTTC
CASSAFRVIDEQFF
>TRBV5-1|TRBD1|few|TRBJ2-7
TGCGCCAGCAGCTGGACAGGGAAAGGGAACGAGCAGTACTTC
CASSWTGKGNEQYF
>TRBV7-2|TRBD1|many|TRBJ1-1
TGTGCCAGCAGCCCACAGGACAGGGGGACTGAAGCTTTCTTT
CASSPQDRGTEAFF
>TRBV6-2/TRBV6-3|-|-|TRBJ2-2
TGTGCCAGCAGTGCCCCTGACTCCACCCCGGGGACCGGGGAGCTGTTTTTT
CASSAPDSTPGTGELFF
>TRBV12-3/TRBV12-4|-|-|TRBJ2-3
TGTGCCAGCGGTCTGGGAAATACGCAGTATTTT
CASGLGNTQYF
>TRBV28|-|-|TRBJ1-6
TGTGCCAGCAGTTTAGGGCAGGGTGCCCCCCTCCACTTT
CASSLGQGAPLHF
>TRBV6-2/TRBV6-3|TRBD2|few|TRBJ2-1
TGTGCCAGCAGCCGCCCCGCGGGACTAGCGGGAGGGGGGGAGCAGTTCTTC
CASSRPAGLAGGGEQFF
>TRBV11-2|TRBD2|once|TRBJ2-1
TGTGCCAGCAGCTTAGGAGCGGGAACAGCAAATGAGCAGTTCTTC
CASSLGAGTANEQFF
>TRBV9|TRBD2|-|TRBJ2-1
TGTGCCAGCAGCGTAGGGAGTTGGGCGGGAGGGCCGAATGAGCAGTTCTTC
CASSVGSWAGGPNEQFF
>TRBV6-2/TRBV6-3|-|-|TRBJ2-1
TGTGCCAGCAGTTTGACCAGGGGTGTCTTCAACGAGCAGTTCTTC
CASSLTRGVFNEQFF